This entry describes one T cell receptor (beta chain). Its target is unknown. CDR1 SGHDN and CDR2 FVKESK come from the germline V gene. V lost 4 bases and J 0 bases, leaving 6 bases between the germline ends. This CDR3 comprises 13 residues. These data belong to a study of cytomegalovirus exposure and HLA in healthy donors. Study-wide context: The 120 or so validation repertoires used a platform that matched the one used for the roughly 700 first-cohort repertoires, as a later analysis reported.

Clones were read by immunoSEQ multiplex PCR, and TCRdb kept only the in-frame ones, dropping some. The sample yields 95,000 to 150,000 clones, 88% seen once. Broader study findings: The study listed approximately 160 cytomegalovirus-associated TCR beta chains.

Among the roughly 120 subjects of the validation cohort, separate from the approximately 700-subject first cohort, were the donors. The sequenced material came from PBMCs. The receptor's source is a woman under 30 in good health and CMV-seropositive. The chain links TRBV14 to TRBJ1-1; D gene ambiguous. CDR3 region: CASSRVLNTEAFF. DNA of the CDR3: TGTGCCAGCAGCCGAGTACTGAACACTGAAGCTTTCTTT.